The rows below give T cell receptor beta chains drawn from one sample of a study of T-cell reconstitution after alpha-beta-depleted transplantation in children. MiXCR, applied by TCRdb to the PCR reads, yields one record per CDR3 protein. The sample carries about 200,000 distinct CDR3 sequences, about 6% recorded once. Sequences were derived from PBMCs, sampled before TCRalphabeta/CD19-depleted stem cell transplant. These TCRs come from a girl less than two years old with combined immunodeficiency, due to receive a stem cell transplant. Each CDR3 is given with its conserved first and last residue. A D gene is named only where the DNA matches it firmly. Not every row has a clone size; where given, it reads once, few, many or a size class.

CDR3 protein	CDR3 DNA	D gene	V gene	J gene	clone size
CASSDASGGAYEQFF	TGTGCCAGCAGCGATGCTAGCGGGGGGGCCTATGAGCAGTTCTTC	TRBD2	TRBV7-2	TRBJ2-1	many
CASSTPRTANYGYTF	TGTGCCAGCAGCACACCACGGACGGCTAACTATGGCTACACCTTC	.	TRBV6-5	TRBJ1-2	many
CSARVLDGQPQHF	TGCAGTGCTAGAGTACTCGACGGCCAGCCCCAGCATTTT	.	TRBV20-1	TRBJ1-5	many
CAALAGDYGYTF	TGTGCCGCGCTTGCCGGGGACTATGGCTACACCTTC	.	TRBV7-9	TRBJ1-2	few
CATALGAEGQNNEQFF	TGTGCCACCGCGCTGGGGGCCGAGGGCCAGAACAATGAGCAGTTCTTC	.	TRBV24-1	TRBJ2-1	many
CASSFGQGGEQYF	TGTGCCAGCAGCTTCGGACAGGGGGGGGAGCAGTACTTC	TRBD1	TRBV7-3	TRBJ2-7	.
CASSLDVDRGTIGYTF	TGTGCCAGCAGCTTAGATGTGGACAGGGGCACTATTGGCTACACCTTC	TRBD1	TRBV7-2	TRBJ1-2	few
CASSSTLAFAADTQYF	TGTGCCAGCAGCTCCACCCTAGCCTTCGCTGCAGATACGCAGTATTTT	.	TRBV4-2	TRBJ2-3	many
CASSAQTSVSSYNEQFF	TGTGCCAGCAGCGCCCAGACTAGCGTTAGCTCCTACAATGAGCAGTTCTTC	TRBD2	TRBV7-9	TRBJ2-1	.
CASSLGTGEDYGYTF	TGCGCCAGCAGCTTGGGGACAGGGGAAGACTATGGCTACACCTTC	TRBD1	TRBV5-1	TRBJ1-2	many
CASSLGPGIGYEQYF	TGTGCCAGCAGCTTAGGCCCCGGGATTGGCTACGAGCAGTACTTC	.	TRBV7-2	TRBJ2-7	many
CASSFWTGKDEQYF	TGTGCCAGCAGCTTCTGGACAGGGAAGGACGAGCAGTACTTC	TRBD1	TRBV7-2	TRBJ2-7	few
CATSEAGRPRLQETQYF	TGTGCCACCAGTGAGGCGGGGCGACCTCGCTTACAAGAGACCCAGTACTTC	.	TRBV24-1	TRBJ2-5	many
CSVRAGNEQFF	TGCAGCGTTCGAGCGGGGAATGAGCAGTTCTTC	TRBD2	TRBV29-1	TRBJ2-1	many
CASRARPGTNEKLFF	TGTGCCAGCCGAGCAAGACCCGGAACTAATGAAAAACTGTTTTTT	.	TRBV11-2	TRBJ1-4	many